The clone carrying this TCR beta chain is a singleton in its sample. Its antigen remains unidentified. PCR employed 60 Vbeta and 13 Jbeta primers. Sequencing used immunoSEQ multiplex PCR; TCRdb keeps in-frame clones, though not all of them. The table shows 200,000 to 250,000 clones, with 83% occurring only once. The V and J ends lost 8 bases and 2 bases, in that order; junction bases with no gene match: 2. The CDR3 runs 12 residues. Per germline, CDR1 MNHNS and CDR2 SASEGT. This sample was included in a study of cytomegalovirus exposure and HLA in healthy donors. Study findings and constraints: Later analysis indicated greater clonal expansion among HLA-associated TCR beta chains than among equally common other chains.

The TCR comes from a girl aged 5 to 17 in good health and CMV-seronegative. The rearrangement uses TRBV6-1 and TRBJ1-1; TRBD1 matches 7 bases. Sequencing was performed on PBMCs. Here the CDR3 DNA reads TGTGCCAGCGGGGACAGTAACACTGAAGCTTTCTTT. The encoded protein is CASGDSNTEAFF.